The sequence of this TCR beta chain was determined in a study of technical replicates of blood from a handful of donors. V was shortened by 6 bases and J by 5 bases, with 14 bases between the two germline ends. The CDR3 totals 13 residues. Germline lookup yields CDR1 MNHEY and CDR2 SVGAGI. Clones were read by immunoSEQ multiplex PCR, and TCRdb kept only the in-frame ones, dropping some. The sample lists around 83,000 clones, around 92% seen once, with 0.3% to 0.45% in the top ten. The TCR sequence derives from a human donor in good health. Some clones in this sample may be carry-over from other donors' samples. The chain recombines TRBV6-5 with TRBJ2-7; a weak D match, TRBD1 (6 bases). Sequenced: T cells isolated from PBMCs. CDR3 loop: CASSTHRANEQYF. The CDR3 nucleotides read TGTGCCAGCAGCACTCACAGGGCCAACGAGCAGTACTTC.